The 30 T cell receptor beta chains below were found in one sample sequenced in a study of cytomegalovirus exposure and HLA in healthy donors. In the PCR, 60 Vbeta and 13 Jbeta primers were used. The table came from immunoSEQ multiplex PCR; TCRdb's copy has only in-frame clones and leaves some out. The sample lists 100,000 or so clones, around 71% occurring once. Sequenced sample: PBMCs. Receptors were obtained from a man under 40 in good health and CMV-seronegative.

For this clone: The germline gene is not matched at one end of the junction; a read error may be the cause. This sequence joins TRBV4-1 and TRBJ1-1, with D hard to call. The CDR3 loop spans 13 amino acids. Germline assignment: CDR1 MGHRA and CDR2 YSYEKL. The CDR3 DNA sequence: TGCGCCAGCAGCCAAGGTTCTAACAGTGAAGCTTTCTTT. Translation: CASSQGSNSEAFF.

The DNA of the CDR3 is TGTGCCAGCAGTGAAGTTCTTGGGCACTCTGGAAACACCATATATTTT. Encoded protein: CASSEVLGHSGNTIYF. The chain recombines TRBV6-1 with TRBJ1-3; D unresolved. CDR1 is MNHNS and CDR2 is SASEGT in the germline V gene. Trimming shortened V by 1 base and J by 0 bases, and 10 bases separated the two germline ends. The CDR3 totals 16 residues.

This clone was counted only a few times. The V call is TRBV6-1, the J call TRBJ1-1; 10 bases align to TRBD1. Germline loops: CDR1 MNHNS, CDR2 SASEGT. CDR3 length equals 14 residues. The ends lost 6 bases at V and 3 bases at J; junction bases unmatched: 4. CDR3 DNA: TGTGCCAGCAGCGTGGGACAGGGGTACACTGAAGCTTTCTTT. Translation gives CASSVGQGYTEAFF.

This rearrangement joins TRBV7-2 to TRBJ2-7; TRBD2 matches at 11 bases. Unmatched junction bases numbered 2, after V lost 1 base and J lost 6 bases. Germline assignment: CDR1 SGHTA and CDR2 FQGNSA. The CDR3 extends over 14 amino acids. CDR3 in DNA: TGTGCCAGCAGCTTAGTCCTAGCGGGGGGCGAGCAGTACTTC. It is translated as CASSLVLAGGEQYF.

In this sample, this clone turned up a few times. The V and J genes are TRBV7-9 and TRBJ1-5, with TRBD1 matching over 11 bases. Germline CDR1 reads SEHNR; CDR2 reads FQNEAQ (reference sequence). Germline trimming cut 4 bases from V and 5 bases from J; bases unmatched to any gene: 4. The CDR3 runs to 15 residues. CDR3 DNA: TGTGCCAGCAGCTGGGGGACAGGGGGTTATCAGCCCCAGCATTTT. This translates into CASSWGTGGYQPQHF.

The chain links TRBV28 to TRBJ2-5, with 8 nucleotides matching TRBD1. J lost 3 bases, V lost 5 bases, and 8 bases had no gene match. The CDR3 is 15 residues long. Germline CDR1 MDHEN, CDR2 SYDVKM. The CDR3 sequence is CASSLWTGKEETQYF. The CDR3 DNA follows: TGTGCCAGCAGTCTTTGGACAGGGAAGGAAGAGACCCAGTACTTC.

The chain uses TRBV4-3 and TRBJ2-5, with D maybe TRBD1 (6 bases). The V gene's germline CDR1 is LGHNA and CDR2 YSLEER. V was trimmed by 3 bases and J by 5 bases, leaving 13 bases between them. The CDR3 is 14 residues long. In nucleotides, the CDR3 is TGCGCCAGCAGCCAGTGGACAGTCTCGGAGACCCAGTACTTC. The encoded protein is CASSQWTVSETQYF.

V gene TRBV28 combines with J gene TRBJ2-7; 8 bases are a match to TRBD2. The J segment lost 0 bases and the V segment lost 1 base, leaving 5 bases of the junction unmatched. Germline CDR1 and CDR2: MDHEN and SYDVKM. The CDR3 has 16 residues. In DNA form, the CDR3 reads TGTGCCAGCAGTTTATTTGGCGGGGGGAACTCCTACGAGCAGTACTTC. Encoded protein: CASSLFGGGNSYEQYF.

The gene calls are TRBV5-1 and TRBJ2-6; D may be TRBD2 (5 bases). V gave up 3 bases and J gave up 4 bases, with 5 bases separating them. Germline V gene lookup returns CDR1 SGHRS and CDR2 YFSETQ. The CDR3 has 13 amino acids. In DNA, the CDR3 is TGCGCCAGCAGCTGGAGGGGGGCCAACGTCCTGACTTTC. It encodes CASSWRGANVLTF.

The gene calls are TRBV10-3 and TRBJ2-3; 8 bases agree with TRBD1. Trimming removed 10 bases from V and 4 bases from J; junction bases left unmatched: 10. The germline V gene has CDR1 ENHRY and CDR2 SYGVKD. The CDR3 extends over 14 amino acids. This chain's CDR3 is CATALDRASDTQYF. The CDR3 DNA sequence: TGTGCCACCGCGTTGGACAGGGCCTCAGATACGCAGTATTTT.

The gene calls are TRBV28 and TRBJ2-3; 9 positions match TRBD2. The CDR3 sequence is 17 residues long. Germline CDR1 is MDHEN and CDR2 is SYDVKM. Trimming took 5 bases from V and 0 from J; bases not matched to a gene: 9. CDR3 in amino acids: CASSPTGLAGSTDTQYF. CDR3 coding DNA: TGTGCCAGCAGTCCAACGGGACTAGCAGGTAGCACAGATACGCAGTATTTT.

This chain uses TRBV19 with TRBJ2-7; 7 positions agree with TRBD1. The CDR3 has 15 amino acids. V was pared by 6 bases and J by 0 bases, with 8 bases of the junction left unmatched. CDR1 is LNHDA and CDR2 is SQIVND in the germline V gene (reference sequence). In DNA, the CDR3 is TGTGCCAGTAGACCAGGGGGTTTGAGCTCCTACGAGCAGTACTTC. It yields the protein CASRPGGLSSYEQYF. Variable domain in full (rest from reference TRBV19 and TRBJ2-7): DGGITQSPKYLFRKEGQNVTLSCEQNLNHDAMYWYRQDPGQGLRLIYYSQIVNDFQKGDIAEGYSVSREKKESFPLTVTSAQKNPTAFYLCASRPGGLSSYEQYFGPGTRLTVT.

This clone has only a few counts. One junction end does not reproduce the germline sequence, and a read error may be involved. The chain couples TRBV6-5 to TRBJ2-3, with 8 nucleotides matching TRBD2. The CDR3 loop spans 16 amino acids. Germline V gives CDR1 MNHEY, CDR2 SVGAGI. CDR3 sequence reads: CASRYSSGSGADTQYF. The CDR3 coding sequence is TGTGCCAGCAGGTACTCAAGCGGGAGTGGCGCAGATACGCAGTATTTT.

This chain uses TRBV19 with TRBJ1-5; 8 nucleotides match TRBD1. CDR1 and CDR2 (germline): LNHDA, SQIVND (reference sequence). The CDR3 covers 17 residues. The V segment lost 6 bases and the J segment 0 bases; nucleotides outside the gene matches: 10. CDR3 sequence: CASRGPQGASSNQPQHF. The CDR3 coding sequence is TGTGCCAGTAGGGGGCCGCAGGGGGCAAGTAGCAATCAGCCCCAGCATTTT.

This clone was recorded once. The chain recombines TRBV4-1 with TRBJ2-7, with D tentatively TRBD2 (6 bases). V gave up 1 base and J gave up 2 bases, with 12 bases separating them. In germline, CDR1 is MGHRA, CDR2 YSYEKL. There are 15 residues in the CDR3. This CDR3 reads CASSQGLSGAYEQYF. CDR3 sequence (DNA): TGCGCCAGCAGCCAAGGCCTCTCGGGGGCCTACGAGCAGTACTTC.

This clone has a handful of counts. The chain uses TRBV9 and TRBJ2-1, with TRBD2 matching over 8 bases. CDR3 size: 14 residues. V gave up 0 bases and J gave up 6 bases; unmatched junction bases: 2. Per the germline V gene, CDR1 is SGDLS and CDR2 is YYNGEE. CDR3 coding DNA: TGTGCCAGCAGCGTAGACGGGAGGGCCAATGAGCAGTTCTTC. Translated, it gives CASSVDGRANEQFF.

The rearrangement joins TRBV19 to TRBJ1-1; tentatively, D is TRBD1 (6 bases). The CDR3 consists of 13 residues. Deletions cut 5 bases from V and 3 bases from J, with 10 bases between. The germline CDR1 and CDR2 sequences are LNHDA and SQIVND (reference sequence). The CDR3 sequence is CASSSTGYTEAFF. The DNA for the CDR3 is TGTGCCAGTAGTTCAACAGGGTACACTGAAGCTTTCTTT.

J is TRBJ2-1 and V is TRBV7-9; D call uncertain. With 3 bases removed from V and 0 bases from J, the gap between germline ends came to 12 bases. CDR3 size: 16 residues. Germline loops: CDR1 SEHNR, CDR2 FQNEAQ (reference sequence). CDR3 in amino acids: CASSFYAVRSYNEQFF. CDR3 coding DNA: TGTGCCAGCAGCTTTTATGCGGTGCGCTCCTACAATGAGCAGTTCTTC.

The chain carries TRBV7-2 and TRBJ1-1, with a possible D match to TRBD1 (5 bases). Germline-derived CDR1 and CDR2 are SGHTA and FQGNSA. V lost 1 base to trimming and J lost 1 base, with 10 bases between them. The CDR3 sequence is 15 residues long. CDR3 nucleotide sequence: TGTGCCAGCAGCTTAGGCGGCACAGGGAACACTGAAGCTTTCTTT. This translates into CASSLGGTGNTEAFF.

The chain couples TRBV5-1 to TRBJ2-2, with D tentatively TRBD1 (6 bases). CDR1 is SGHRS, CDR2 YFSETQ, per germline. This CDR3 is 15 amino acids long. Trimming stripped 2 bases from V and 5 bases from J, with 13 bases between. This CDR3 reads CASSLHRVETGELFF. The CDR3 region has the DNA TGCGCCAGCAGCTTACACAGGGTGGAAACCGGGGAGCTGTTTTTT. The full variable domain, in which reference TRBV5-1 and TRBJ2-2 provide the parts outside the CDR3, is KAGVTQTPRYLIKTRGQQVTLSCSPISGHRSVSWYQQTPGQGLQFLFEYFSETQRNKGNFPGRFSGRQFSNSRSEMNVSTLELGDSALYLCASSLHRVETGELFFGEGSRLTVL.

This clone appeared a single time. The chain carries TRBV5-1 and TRBJ2-1, with TRBD1 identical over 8 bases. Trimming took 6 bases from V and 1 from J; bases not matched to a gene: 6. Germline V lookup: CDR1 SGHRS, CDR2 YFSETQ. The CDR3 extends over 15 amino acids. The CDR3 DNA is TGCGCCAGCAAGAGGGACAGGCCTTCCTACAATGAGCAGTTCTTC. Residues: CASKRDRPSYNEQFF.

The chain recombines TRBV19 with TRBJ1-1; possible D gene TRBD1, 5 bases. There are 13 residues in the CDR3. The germline CDR1 and CDR2 sequences are LNHDA and SQIVND (reference sequence). The ends were cut back, 5 bases at V and 0 bases at J, with 7 bases in the middle. CDR3 bases: TGTGCCAGTAGTTGGGGCGTGAACACTGAAGCTTTCTTT. This gives the protein CASSWGVNTEAFF.

This rearrangement joins TRBV29-1 to TRBJ1-1, with TRBD1 matching over 7 bases. The germline CDR1 and CDR2 sequences are SQVTM and ANQGSEA. There are 10 residues in the CDR3. J was trimmed by 8 bases and V by 6 bases; bases with no gene match: 3. The CDR3 coding sequence is TGCAGCGTCAGGGGGTTCGAAGCTTTCTTT. Translating it yields CSVRGFEAFF. Full variable domain (missing parts from reference TRBV29-1 and TRBJ1-1): SAVISQKPSRDICQRGTSLTIQCQVDSQVTMMFWYRQQPGQSLTLIATANQGSEATYESGFVIDKFPISRPNLTFSTLTVSNMSPEDSSIYLCSVRGFEAFFGQGTRLTVV.

The gene calls are TRBV2 and TRBJ2-7; D possibly corresponds to TRBD1 (5 bases). Germline CDR1 is SNHLY and CDR2 is FYNNEI. The V end was cut by 5 bases, the J end by 4 bases, with 12 bases between. The CDR3 loop spans 13 amino acids. The CDR3 region has the DNA TGTGCCAGCAGTCCAGGGTTGCGGTACGAGCAGTACTTC. Its translation: CASSPGLRYEQYF. The variable domain in full, completed from reference TRBV2 and TRBJ2-7, reads EPEVTQTPSHQVTQMGQEVILRCVPISNHLYFYWYRQILGQKVEFLVSFYNNEISEKSEIFDDQFSVERPDGSNFTLKIRSTKLEDSAMYFCASSPGLRYEQYFGPGTRLTVT.

The chain combines TRBV27 with TRBJ2-7; D is unclear. Germline assignment: CDR1 MNHEY and CDR2 SMNVEV (reference sequence). The CDR3 consists of 13 residues. Trimming took off 3 bases at V and 2 bases at J, with 8 bases between the two ends. The chain's CDR3 is CASSLSETYEQYF. The CDR3 DNA reads as TGTGCCAGCAGTTTGAGTGAGACCTACGAGCAGTACTTC.

The chain carries TRBV28 and TRBJ1-1, with D perhaps TRBD1 (6 bases). The CDR3 contains 14 residues. The germline V gene encodes CDR1 MDHEN and CDR2 SYDVKM. The V and J ends lost 7 bases and 3 bases respectively, with 15 bases between them. In DNA form, the CDR3 reads TGTGCCAGCACTACAGGGTCGACGGACACTGAAGCTTTCTTT. It codes for CASTTGSTDTEAFF. The whole variable domain, filled in from reference TRBV28 and TRBJ1-1, reads DVKVTQSSRYLVKRTGEKVFLECVQDMDHENMFWYRQDPGLGLRLIYFSYDVKMKEKGDIPEGYSVSREKKERFSLILESASTNQTSMYLCASTTGSTDTEAFFGQGTRLTVV.

V is TRBV18 and J is TRBJ1-3, with D unclear. CDR3 length equals 15 residues. The germline gives CDR1 KGHSH, CDR2 LQKENI. V lost 3 bases to trimming and J lost 4 bases, with 13 bases between them. CDR3 coding DNA: TGTGCCAGCTCACCCCTAGACGCGGGCGGAAACACCATATATTTT. Protein product: CASSPLDAGGNTIYF.

This clone was detected only a few times. The sample carries other DNA sequences with the same CDR3. The V call is TRBV5-1, the J call TRBJ2-7, with no clear D. Per the germline V gene, CDR1 is SGHRS and CDR2 is YFSETQ. There are 12 residues in the CDR3. V was clipped by 5 bases and J by 2 bases, with 8 bases between them. CDR3 protein: CASSQDTYEQYF. CDR3 DNA: TGCGCCAGCAGTCAAGACACCTACGAGCAGTACTTC.

The V gene is TRBV7-2, the J gene TRBJ1-2; D possibly corresponds to TRBD1 (6 bases). Germline V gene sequence: CDR1 SGHTA, CDR2 FQGNSA. V was pared by 2 bases and J by 7 bases, with 14 bases between. The CDR3 sequence is 14 residues long. The CDR3 DNA reads as TGTGCCAGCAGCTTATTCCGGGGGGCTGGTGGCTACACCTTC. Translation gives CASSLFRGAGGYTF.

The genes are TRBV11-2 and TRBJ2-5, with D possibly being TRBD2 (7 bases). The V gene's germline CDR1 is SGHAT and CDR2 FQNNGV. CDR3 length: 16 amino acids. Between the trimmed V and J ends, which lost 1 base and 3 bases, there was a span of 15 bases. As DNA, the CDR3 is TGTGCCAGCAGCTTAGTGGGAGGGGGTAAAGAAGAGACCCAGTACTTC. This encodes CASSLVGGGKEETQYF.